One and the same sample provided the 30 T cell receptor beta chains below, sequenced in a study of glioma-infiltrating T cells. TCR alpha and beta CDR3 regions were amplified from RNA using iRepertoire nested multiplex PCR. TCRdb fed the multiplex PCR reads into MiXCR, producing one record per CDR3 protein. In the table there are 100,000 to 150,000 distinct CDR3 sequences, more than 20% of which are singletons. Sequences were obtained from glioma tissue, nonneoplastic brain tissue, or PBMCs (not recorded which). Every receptor here comes from a human donor with low-grade glioma or glioblastoma, undergoing nonglioma brain surgery, or in good health (not recorded which).

This clonotype was observed at least ten times. J is TRBJ2-3 and V is TRBV14, with 8 bases fitting TRBD2. The germline CDR1 and CDR2 sequences are SGHDN and FVKESK. The V gene end was trimmed by 0 bases and the J gene end by 8 bases; junction bases not matched to a gene: 10. CDR3 length: 16 amino acids. CDR3 nucleotides: TGTGCCAGCAGCCAAGATCCAGCGGGGGCCTCCGGTACGCAGTATTTT. Translation gives CASSQDPAGASGTQYF.

Ten or more counts support this clonotype. The chain recombines TRBV7-9 with TRBJ2-7; TRBD1 or TRBD2 may be the D gene (6 bases each). V was trimmed by 2 bases and J by 9 bases, leaving 14 bases between them. Germline-derived CDR1 and CDR2 are SEHNR and FQNEAQ (reference sequence). The CDR3 runs to 13 residues. The chain's CDR3 is CASSLHQEGGQYV. The DNA of the CDR3 is TGTGCCAGCAGCTTACATCAGGAGGGGGGGCAGTACGTC.

This clonotype was detected only a few times. The chain joins TRBV10-3 to TRBJ2-7; 8 nucleotides agree with TRBD1. This CDR3 region has 13 residues. The ends lost 3 bases at V and 6 bases at J; junction bases unmatched: 4. Looked up from germline, CDR1 is ENHRY and CDR2 is SYGVKD. The CDR3, as DNA: TGTGCCATCAGTGACGGACAGGGCCTCGAGCAGTACGTC. This sequence encodes CAISDGQGLEQYV.

This clonotype showed up just a few times. The V and J genes are TRBV11-2 and TRBJ1-1, with 7 bases aligning to TRBD1. Trimming took 3 bases from V and 4 from J; bases not matched to a gene: 5. The CDR3 has 14 amino acids. Germline V gene data show CDR1 as SGHAT and CDR2 as FQNNGV. In DNA form, the CDR3 reads TGTGCCAGCAGCTTCCTAGGGGGCTCCACTGAAGCTTTCTTT. It is translated as CASSFLGGSTEAFF.

The rearrangement links TRBV20-1 to TRBJ2-2, with TRBD2 matching 14 bases. Germline values: CDR1 DFQATT, CDR2 SNEGSKA (reference sequence). This CDR3 contains 16 residues. V lost 2 bases to trimming and J lost 5 bases; unmatched junction nucleotides: 4. The CDR3 DNA sequence: TGCAGTGCTAGAACGGGACTAGCGGGGGTTACCGGGGAGCTGTTTTTT. Protein sequence: CSARTGLAGVTGELFF.

This clonotype was found many times. V gene TRBV18 combines with J gene TRBJ1-1; D uncertain. The germline CDR1 and CDR2 sequences are KGHSH and LQKENI. The CDR3 has 14 amino acids. V lost 1 base, J lost 1 base, and 7 bases lay in between. The CDR3 here is CASSPRSGNTEAFF. The DNA for the CDR3 is TGTGCCAGCTCACCACGGTCAGGGAACACTGAAGCTTTCTTT.

The rearrangement uses TRBV20-1 and TRBJ2-5; D gene ambiguous. CDR3 length: 11 residues. V gave up 0 bases and J gave up 3 bases, with 2 bases separating them. Germline V lookup: CDR1 DFQATT, CDR2 SNEGSKA (reference sequence). The chain's CDR3 is CSAREEETQYF. CDR3 DNA: TGCAGTGCTAGAGAGGAAGAGACCCAGTACTTC.

This clonotype was found many times. The V and J genes are TRBV20-1 and TRBJ2-1; D gene uncertain. The length of the CDR3 is 12 residues. Trimming took 6 bases from V and 5 from J, leaving 11 bases between them. The germline V gene encodes CDR1 DFQATT and CDR2 SNEGSKA (reference sequence). The CDR3 loop reads CSAKIPDNEQFF. CDR3 bases: TGCAGTGCCAAAATTCCTGACAATGAGCAGTTCTTC.

The chain uses TRBV7-3 and TRBJ2-3; 9 bases fit TRBD2. Germline values: CDR1 SGHTA, CDR2 FQGTGA. V was pared by 1 base and J by 4 bases, with 6 bases of the junction left unmatched. The CDR3 contains 16 residues. In nucleotides, the CDR3 is TGTGCCAGCAGCTTAATGGGCGGGGGGGCCCCAGATACGCAGTATTTT. Translating gives CASSLMGGGAPDTQYF.

Only a few counts were recorded for this clonotype. The chain employs TRBV3-1 and TRBJ1-1; D remains ambiguous. Trimming stripped 4 bases from V and 3 bases from J, with 9 bases between. The CDR3 is 13 amino acids. Looked up from germline, CDR1 is LGHDT and CDR2 is YNNKEL (reference sequence). The CDR3 region has the DNA TGTGCCAGCAGCCTGTTAGAGGACACTGAAGCTTTCTTT. Amino acid sequence: CASSLLEDTEAFF.

The CDR3 protein is CASSPGGPNQPQHF. The DNA for the CDR3 is TGTGCCAGCAGCCCCGGGGGGCCCAATCAGCCCCAGCATTTT. The rearrangement links TRBV7-9 to TRBJ1-5, with D perhaps matching TRBD1 (6 bases). The germline gives CDR1 SEHNR, CDR2 FQNEAQ (reference sequence). The CDR3 is 14 amino acids. Trimming stripped 5 bases from V and 3 bases from J, with 11 bases between.

This clonotype was observed many times. The chain is built from TRBV28 and TRBJ1-5, with D unclear. Between the trimmed V and J ends, which lost 2 bases and 4 bases, there was a span of 0 bases. Germline-derived CDR1 and CDR2 are MDHEN and SYDVKM. The CDR3 extends over 11 amino acids. CDR3 sequence: CASSLNQPQHF. The CDR3 region has the DNA TGTGCCAGCAGTTTAAATCAGCCCCAGCATTTT.

V usage is TRBV24-1 and J usage is TRBJ1-1; D remains ambiguous. Trimming shortened V by 11 bases and J by 12 bases, and 9 bases separated the two germline ends. Germline V gene sequence: CDR1 KGHDR, CDR2 SFDVKD. This CDR3 has 8 residues. This CDR3 reads CANGGPFF. The CDR3 DNA reads as TGTGCCAACGGAGGACCTTTCTTT.

This clonotype was counted at least ten times. The rearrangement links TRBV27 to TRBJ1-1, with D possibly being TRBD1 (5 bases). This CDR3 region has 13 residues. Per germline, CDR1 MNHEY and CDR2 SMNVEV (reference sequence). Deletions cut 8 bases from V and 2 bases from J, with 12 bases between. DNA of the CDR3: TGTGCCAGCCGCCTCAGGGAAAACACTGAAGCTTTCTTT. Encoded protein: CASRLRENTEAFF.

V usage is TRBV7-9 and J usage is TRBJ2-5; perhaps TRBD1 as D (7 bases). The CDR3 is 15 residues long. The ends were cut back, 5 bases at V and 4 bases at J, with 17 bases in the middle. The germline V gene has CDR1 SEHNR and CDR2 FQNEAQ (reference sequence). The CDR3 nucleotides read TGTGCCAGCAGCCCTCTCGCGGGACAGCCAGAGACCCAGTACTTC. Amino acid sequence: CASSPLAGQPETQYF.

This clonotype came up a few times. This chain uses TRBV7-6 with TRBJ2-5; 8 bases map to TRBD2. Trimming at V came to 6 bases and at J to 3 bases, leaving 6 bases not matched to a gene. The CDR3 is 14 amino acids. CDR1 is SGHVS, CDR2 FNYEAQ, per germline. CDR3 nucleotides: TGTGCCAGCAGGACCACAGCGGGGGAAGAGACCCAGTACTTC. Translated: CASRTTAGEETQYF.

The chain employs TRBV5-1 and TRBJ1-3; D is possibly TRBD1 (6 bases). The CDR3 is 15 amino acids. Germline V CDR1 and CDR2: SGHRS, YFSETQ. The V end was cut by 4 bases, the J end by 2 bases, with 13 bases between. The CDR3 sequence: CASSGTQGTGNTIYF. The CDR3 DNA sequence: TGCGCCAGCAGCGGCACACAGGGAACTGGAAACACCATATATTTT.

Regarding this clonotype: With a much larger clone just one base away, this may be a read error. The chain is built from TRBV6-1 and TRBJ1-1; TRBD1 agrees at 10 bases. CDR1 and CDR2 (germline): MNHNS, SASEGT. The CDR3 loop spans 15 amino acids. Losses at the gene ends were 6 bases for V and 0 bases for J; bases not matched to a gene: 4. Here the CDR3 reads CASRAGQGVNTEAFF. The CDR3 nucleotides are TGTGCCAGCAGAGCCGGACAGGGGGTGAACACTGAAGCTTTCTTT.

The chain employs TRBV7-2 and TRBJ2-6; no definite D call. The CDR3 totals 15 residues. The ends were cut back, 4 bases at V and 4 bases at J, with 11 bases in the middle. Germline V CDR1 and CDR2: SGHTA, FQGNSA. The CDR3 DNA sequence: TGTGCCAGCAGCTCAGTAAGGGTGGGGGCCAACGTCCTGACTTTC. Protein: CASSSVRVGANVLTF.

With regard to this clonotype: This CDR3 fails to terminate in the conserved phenylalanine or tryptophan, so it likely reflects a read error. The V and J genes are TRBV27 and TRBJ1-2; TRBD1 aligns across 7 bases. This CDR3 region has 18 residues. Germline CDR1 MNHEY, CDR2 SMNVEV (reference sequence). The trim removed 6 bases at V and 8 bases at J, leaving 24 bases unmatched. CDR3: CASRPSRQGGRGLHGYTI. CDR3 bases: TGTGCCAGCAGACCTAGCCGACAGGGAGGAAGAGGGCTACACGGCTACACCATC.

This clonotype came up many times. The CDR3 loop is CSARFGRPQETQYF. As DNA, the CDR3 is TGCAGTGCTAGATTTGGCAGGCCCCAAGAGACCCAGTACTTC. The chain has TRBV20-1 and TRBJ2-5; D is undetermined. Germline CDR1 and CDR2: DFQATT and SNEGSKA (reference sequence). V lost 2 bases to trimming and J lost 1 base, with 11 bases between them. There are 14 residues in the CDR3.

The chain combines TRBV20-1 with TRBJ2-1; D gene ambiguous. This CDR3 is built from 11 residues. Germline CDR1 and CDR2: DFQATT and SNEGSKA (reference sequence). Trimming pared 3 bases from V and 5 bases from J, leaving 5 bases between. CDR3 bases: TGCAGTGCTAGGGGCGACAATGAGCAGTTCTTC. It specifies CSARGDNEQFF.

This clonotype was seen a few times. The CDR3 nucleotides are TGTGCCAGCAGCTCCCCCCAGACAGGGGAAAAACTGTTTTTT. Amino acids: CASSSPQTGEKLFF. J is TRBJ1-4 and V is TRBV7-2; 7 bases are shared with TRBD1. This CDR3 is 14 amino acids long. Germline values: CDR1 SGHTA, CDR2 FQGNSA. J lost 8 bases, V lost 4 bases, and 7 bases had no gene match.

This chain links TRBV19 with TRBJ2-1; a possible D gene is TRBD2 (6 bases). The ends were cut back, 4 bases at V and 7 bases at J, with 8 bases in the middle. CDR1 and CDR2 from the germline V gene are LNHDA and SQIVND (reference sequence). The CDR3 runs 12 residues. In nucleotides, the CDR3 is TGTGCCAGTAGTAGAGGACTAAATGAGCAGTTCTTC. Protein: CASSRGLNEQFF.

Worth noting for this clonotype: With a much larger clone just one base away, this may be a read error. The chain is built from TRBV7-3 and TRBJ1-5; D not certain. CDR1 is SGHTA, CDR2 FQGTGA, per germline. This CDR3 spans 14 amino acids. V was cut by 5 bases and J by 5 bases, with 13 bases left in between. The CDR3 coding sequence is TGTGCCAGCAGCAGAGCCAGCAGTTATCAGCCCCAGCATTTT. Encoded protein: CASSRASSYQPQHF. The variable domain in full, completed from reference TRBV7-3 and TRBJ1-5, reads GAGVSQTPSNKVTEKGKYVELRCDPISGHTALYWYRQSLGQGPEFLIYFQGTGAADDSGLPNDRFFAVRPEGSVSTLKIQRTERGDSAVYLCASSRASSYQPQHFGDGTRLSIL.

The genes are TRBV6-4 and TRBJ2-2; a weak D match, TRBD1 (6 bases). This CDR3 region has 15 residues. Per germline, CDR1 MRHNA and CDR2 SNTAGT. Trimming removed 5 bases from V and 2 bases from J, with 12 bases in between. CDR3 region: CASSTGQSNTGELFF. For the CDR3, the DNA is TGTGCCAGCAGTACCGGACAGAGCAACACCGGGGAGCTGTTTTTT.

This clonotype came up a few times. The chain has TRBV18 and TRBJ1-1; D ambiguous. This CDR3 spans 14 amino acids. Germline V gene sequence: CDR1 KGHSH, CDR2 LQKENI. V lost 3 bases, J lost 4 bases, and 12 bases lay in between. The CDR3 is CASSPGFGSTEAFF. The CDR3 DNA reads TGTGCCAGCTCACCGGGTTTCGGGTCCACTGAAGCTTTCTTT.

This clonotype occurred a few times. This chain links TRBV7-8 with TRBJ1-1; the D gene is possibly TRBD1 (5 bases). The CDR3 extends over 16 amino acids. Germline V gives CDR1 SGHVS, CDR2 FQNEAQ. Trimming removed 3 bases from V and 6 bases from J, with 20 bases in between. The DNA for the CDR3 is TGTGCCAGCAGCTTCGCGCTAGGGGATGCCTCCGCTGAAGCTTTCTTT. It codes for CASSFALGDASAEAFF.

This clonotype was seen more than once but under ten times. The chain combines TRBV20-1 with TRBJ2-1; 8 nucleotides line up with TRBD2. Trimming took 3 bases from V and 5 from J; bases not matched to a gene: 3. This CDR3 contains 13 residues. CDR1 is DFQATT and CDR2 is SNEGSKA in the germline V gene (reference sequence). CDR3 nucleotides: TGCAGTGCTAGTCCGGGGGGGAACAATGAGCAGTTCTTC. Protein: CSASPGGNNEQFF.

The genes are TRBV5-4 and TRBJ2-1; 11 bases match TRBD1. The ends lost 4 bases at V and 2 bases at J; junction bases unmatched: 5. CDR3 length equals 16 residues. Germline-derived CDR1 and CDR2 are SGHNT and YYREEE (reference sequence). The CDR3 DNA follows: TGTGCCAGCAGCCTCCGGACAGGGGGCGCCTACAATGAGCAGTTCTTC. Protein product: CASSLRTGGAYNEQFF.